Below, 20 T cell receptor beta chains from the same sample are listed, as sequenced in a study of somatic mutations in cytotoxic T cells in rheumatoid arthritis. Sequenced by immunoSEQ multiplex PCR; TCRdb stores in-frame clones only, minus some. Among roughly 2,200 clones, roughly 86% were seen once, and the ten largest hold roughly two fifths. Sequencing used CD8+ T cells sorted from blood. These receptors came from an adult with rheumatoid arthritis.

The J gene is TRBJ2-3, the V gene TRBV2; D possibly corresponds to TRBD1 (6 bases). Germline V gene lookup returns CDR1 SNHLY and CDR2 FYNNEI. The V gene lost 3 bases and the J gene lost 0 bases, with 10 bases spanning the gap. The CDR3 spans 15 residues. The CDR3 here is CASSDGTTSTDTQYF. CDR3 coding DNA: TGTGCCAGCAGTGACGGGACAACTAGCACAGATACGCAGTATTTT.

This clone ranks as large. The rearrangement joins TRBV2 to TRBJ2-2, with D hard to call. There are 15 residues in the CDR3. CDR1 is SNHLY and CDR2 is FYNNEI in the germline V gene. Trimming left V 7 bases short and J 0 bases short, with 12 bases between. This chain's CDR3 is CASTYVPSNTGELFF. In nucleotides, the CDR3 is TGTGCCAGCACCTACGTTCCGTCGAACACCGGGGAGCTGTTTTTT.

The chain uses TRBV4-1 and TRBJ2-7; no reliable D call. The CDR3 runs 13 residues. The germline gives CDR1 MGHRA, CDR2 YSYEKL. Trimming removed 1 base at V and 6 bases at J, with 10 bases between. The CDR3 region is CASSQAEALEQYF. DNA for the CDR3: TGCGCCAGCAGCCAAGCGGAAGCGCTCGAGCAGTACTTC.

The J gene is TRBJ2-6, the V gene TRBV27; 7 bases are shared with TRBD1. The ends lost 1 base at V and 0 bases at J; junction bases unmatched: 3. The germline gives CDR1 MNHEY, CDR2 SMNVEV (reference sequence). The CDR3 runs to 17 residues. The CDR3 DNA is TGTGCCAGCAGTTTATACAGGGGTTACTCTGGGGCCAACGTCCTGACTTTC. Protein: CASSLYRGYSGANVLTF.

This clone was seen only once. The chain recombines TRBV27 with TRBJ2-1; D is unclear. CDR1 MNHEY and CDR2 SMNVEV come from the germline V gene (reference sequence). CDR3 length: 12 residues. Trimming removed 7 bases at V and 9 bases at J, with 13 bases between. Here the CDR3 reads CASNRRRGEQFF. CDR3 sequence (DNA): TGTGCCAGCAACCGCCGGAGAGGTGAGCAGTTCTTC.

This sequence joins TRBV7-8 and TRBJ2-7; maybe TRBD1 (6 bases). Germline V gene sequence: CDR1 SGHVS, CDR2 FQNEAQ. The CDR3 is 14 amino acids. The V end was cut by 5 bases, the J end by 4 bases, with 15 bases between. CDR3 residues: CASSPSGTQYEQYF. CDR3 bases: TGTGCCAGCAGCCCGTCCGGGACACAATACGAGCAGTACTTC.

V and J are TRBV4-1 and TRBJ2-5; 11 bases align to TRBD2. The J call is doubtful: the DNA matches TRBJ2-7 better. The CDR3 runs 19 residues. CDR1 MGHRA and CDR2 YSYEKL come from the germline V gene. The CDR3 nucleotides are TGCGCCAGCAGCCCCTTAGGGGATAGCGGGGGGGCAATTCGCTACGAGCAGTACTTC. Protein: CASSPLGDSGGAIRYEQYF.

The chain employs TRBV5-6 and TRBJ2-2; 9 bases are shared with TRBD1. CDR3 size: 15 residues. Germline assignment: CDR1 SGHDT and CDR2 YYEEEE. Trimming removed 2 bases from V and 6 bases from J; junction bases left unmatched: 5. The DNA of the CDR3 is TGTGCCAGCAGCTTCGGGACAGGGTCTTCCGGGGAGCTGTTTTTT. This translates into CASSFGTGSSGELFF. Complete variable domain (other parts from reference TRBV5-6 and TRBJ2-2): DAGVTQSPTHLIKTRGQQVTLRCSPKSGHDTVSWYQQALGQGPQFIFQYYEEEERQRGNFPDRFSGHQFPNYSSELNVNALLLGDSALYLCASSFGTGSSGELFFGEGSRLTVL.

The rearrangement joins TRBV4-1 to TRBJ1-5; 11 bases are a match to TRBD1. Trimming cost V 4 bases and J 0 bases; bases outside gene matches: 17. The CDR3 loop spans 21 amino acids. In germline, CDR1 is MGHRA, CDR2 YSYEKL. The CDR3 coding sequence is TGCGCCAGCAGCCCCAAATATCCCCGGGGACAGGGGGAATATAGCAATCAGCCCCAGCATTTT. It encodes CASSPKYPRGQGEYSNQPQHF.

The V and J genes are TRBV2 and TRBJ2-7; 9 positions agree with TRBD2. The CDR3 is made up of 16 amino acids. Germline V gene sequence: CDR1 SNHLY, CDR2 FYNNEI. J lost 5 bases, V lost 6 bases, and 14 bases had no gene match. CDR3 bases: TGTGCCAGCAGCGCCTTACCTGGCGGGGGGGCCCACGAGCAGTACTTC. Its translation: CASSALPGGGAHEQYF.

This clone showed up just a few times. This chain connects TRBV27 to TRBJ2-7; no reliable D call. The CDR3 consists of 16 residues. Germline-derived CDR1 and CDR2 are MNHEY and SMNVEV (reference sequence). Trimming removed 3 bases at V and 5 bases at J, with 20 bases between. CDR3 sequence reads: CASSFVREHPSDEQYF. As DNA, the CDR3 is TGTGCCAGCAGTTTCGTGAGAGAACACCCAAGTGACGAGCAGTACTTC.

The chain is built from TRBV7-2 and TRBJ1-6, with D possibly being TRBD1 (6 bases). Germline CDR1 SGHTA, CDR2 FQGNSA. Trimming pared 2 bases from V and 9 bases from J, leaving 20 bases between. This CDR3 region has 17 residues. This chain's CDR3 is CASSLRPGQGPTSPLHF. Written as DNA, the CDR3 is TGTGCCAGCAGCTTACGGCCCGGGCAGGGGCCGACTTCACCCCTCCACTTT.

The J gene is TRBJ2-7, the V gene TRBV27; weak D call: TRBD1 (6 bases). The CDR3 runs to 16 residues. Germline V gene data show CDR1 as MNHEY and CDR2 as SMNVEV (reference sequence). V dropped 3 bases and J dropped 3 bases, with 18 bases sitting between them. The CDR3 nucleotides read TGTGCCAGCAGTTTCGGGTATACAGGGAGCATCTACGAGCAGTACTTC. Amino acid sequence: CASSFGYTGSIYEQYF.

V gene TRBV2 combines with J gene TRBJ1-4; D is ambiguous. The CDR3 length is 11 residues. CDR1 is SNHLY, CDR2 FYNNEI, per germline. The ends were cut back, 6 bases at V and 8 bases at J, with 7 bases in the middle. Here the CDR3 DNA reads TGTGCCAGCAGGAGTGTAGAAAAACTGTTTTTT. Translation: CASRSVEKLFF.

V gene TRBV7-6 combines with J gene TRBJ2-3, with D tentatively TRBD2 (6 bases). V gave up 1 base and J gave up 6 bases, with 14 bases separating them. The length of the CDR3 is 15 residues. Germline V gives CDR1 SGHVS, CDR2 FNYEAQ. CDR3: CASSLVGTALDTQYF. The CDR3 coding sequence is TGTGCCAGCAGCTTAGTGGGGACTGCGCTGGATACGCAGTATTTT. The variable domain in full, completed from reference TRBV7-6 and TRBJ2-3, reads GAGVSQSPRYKVTKRGQDVALRCDPISGHVSLYWYRQALGQGPEFLTYFNYEAQQDKSGLPNDRFSAERPEGSISTLTIQRTEQRDSAMYRCASSLVGTALDTQYFGPGTRLTVL.

The V and J genes are TRBV15 and TRBJ1-2; maybe TRBD1 (6 bases). Germline V gives CDR1 LNHNV, CDR2 YYDKDF (reference sequence). V lost 0 bases and J lost 1, with 18 bases in between. The CDR3 sequence is 18 residues long. The CDR3 sequence is CATSREGARGGGNYGYTF. The CDR3 nucleotides read TGTGCCACCAGCAGAGAGGGGGCTCGGGGGGGAGGTAACTATGGCTACACCTTC.

The table lists this clone with a few counts. J is TRBJ1-6 and V is TRBV4-3; 7 bases are a match to TRBD1. The CDR3 runs 17 residues. Trimming took 0 bases from V and 10 from J; bases not matched to a gene: 12. From germline, CDR1 is LGHNA and CDR2 YSLEER. The CDR3 coding sequence is TGCGCCAGCAGCCAAGAGCCTAGACAGGGTCTGTGGTCACCCCTCCACTTT. Translation gives CASSQEPRQGLWSPLHF.

V and J are TRBV9 and TRBJ2-1, with D perhaps TRBD1 (7 bases). This CDR3 contains 19 residues. Germline V gene sequence: CDR1 SGDLS, CDR2 YYNGEE. The V and J ends lost 0 bases and 4 bases respectively, with 23 bases between them. CDR3: CASSVVGGAGGGTYNEQFF. The CDR3 DNA follows: TGTGCCAGCAGCGTAGTAGGGGGCGCCGGGGGTGGAACTTACAATGAGCAGTTCTTC.

This clone was found once. This chain joins TRBV27 and TRBJ2-7, with D perhaps being TRBD1 or TRBD2 (6 bases each). The CDR3 runs 13 residues. Germline-derived CDR1 and CDR2 are MNHEY and SMNVEV (reference sequence). Deletions cut 1 base from V and 6 bases from J, with 10 bases between. The CDR3 spells CASSLLGGGEQYF. In nucleotides, the CDR3 is TGTGCCAGCAGTTTATTAGGGGGAGGCGAGCAGTACTTC.

The chain combines TRBV30 with TRBJ1-6; tentative D call: TRBD1 (6 bases). V gave up 1 base and J gave up 10 bases, with 14 bases separating them. Germline CDR1 is GTSNPN and CDR2 is SVGIG (reference sequence). The CDR3 is 14 residues long. The CDR3 nucleotides read TGTGCCTGGAGTGCGGACAGTGAAGGCTCACCCCTCCACTTT. Translation: CAWSADSEGSPLHF.